The sequence of this TCR beta chain was determined in a study of technical replicates of blood from a handful of donors. Assay: immunoSEQ multiplex PCR; the TCRdb copy retains only in-frame clones and omits some. The sample holds 65,000 to 75,000 clones, approximately 84% seen once. This TCR derives from a human donor in good health. Some clones in this sample may be carry-over from other donors' samples. Sequencing input: PBMCs.

CDR3 DNA: TGTGCCAGCAATCGCGACAGGGGAGGGGATCAGCCCCAGCATTTT. Protein sequence: CASNRDRGGDQPQHF. The gene calls are TRBV2 and TRBJ1-5, with TRBD1 identical over 8 bases. This CDR3 has 15 amino acids. J gave up 5 bases and V 7 bases, and 10 bases lay outside the gene matches. Germline V gene lookup returns CDR1 SNHLY and CDR2 FYNNEI.